The 24 T cell receptor beta chains below come from one sample, sequenced in a study of identical twins. TCRdb itself ran the 5' RACE reads through MiXCR, one entry per CDR3 protein. Of about 530,000 distinct CDR3 sequences in the sample, around 15% were seen once. These same records also appear under a second study, on yellow fever vaccine responses in identical twins.

The sequenced sample was CD4+ T cells sorted from blood. These receptors were collected from a woman aged 18-29 years in good health.

J is TRBJ2-3 and V is TRBV20-1, with 11 bases aligning to TRBD1. The germline CDR1 and CDR2 sequences are DFQATT and SNEGSKA (reference sequence). CDR3 length: 14 residues. The junction had 8 bases not matched to a gene; V was cut back by 8 bases and J by 4 bases. The CDR3 sequence is CSIRDRGIADTQYF. In nucleotides, the CDR3 is TGCAGTATCCGGGACAGGGGGATCGCAGATACGCAGTATTTT.

The chain has TRBV28 and TRBJ1-2, with unresolved D. Trimming shortened V by 1 base and J by 2 bases, and 5 bases separated the two germline ends. CDR1 is MDHEN and CDR2 is SYDVKM in the germline V gene. The CDR3 has 13 residues. For the CDR3, the DNA is TGTGCCAGCAGTTTATCGCTGAACTATGGCTACACCTTC. Translating it yields CASSLSLNYGYTF.

This clonotype was seen more than once but under ten times. The gene calls are TRBV12-3 or TRBV12-4 and TRBJ2-7; 9 bases align to TRBD2. J lost 5 bases, V lost 3 bases, and 5 bases had no gene match. This CDR3 is built from 14 residues. CDR3 nucleotide sequence: TGTGCCAGCAGTTTCCGGACTAGCGACCACGAGCAGTACTTC. This encodes CASSFRTSDHEQYF.

In this sample, this clonotype turned up a few times. The chain carries TRBV3-1 and TRBJ2-7; no clear D. The CDR3 is 15 amino acids. Looked up from germline, CDR1 is LGHDT and CDR2 is YNNKEL (reference sequence). Trimming pared 2 bases from V and 0 bases from J, leaving 11 bases between. The CDR3 protein is CASSQSPRSSYEQYF. The CDR3 coding sequence is TGTGCCAGCAGCCAAAGCCCGAGGAGCTCCTACGAGCAGTACTTC.

This clonotype was recorded a few times. This chain links TRBV7-6 with TRBJ2-1; D not certain. Germline V gives CDR1 SGHVS, CDR2 FNYEAQ. V dropped 2 bases and J dropped 7 bases, with 12 bases sitting between them. The CDR3 extends over 14 amino acids. CDR3 in amino acids: CASSLRDLGNEQFF. The DNA of the CDR3 is TGTGCCAGCAGCTTACGAGACCTCGGGAATGAGCAGTTCTTC. Together with reference TRBV7-6 and TRBJ2-1, the CDR3 gives the full variable domain: GAGVSQSPRYKVTKRGQDVALRCDPISGHVSLYWYRQALGQGPEFLTYFNYEAQQDKSGLPNDRFSAERPEGSISTLTIQRTEQRDSAMYRCASSLRDLGNEQFFGPGTRLTVL.

This clonotype was observed a few times. This rearrangement joins TRBV5-1 to TRBJ2-4; tentatively, D is TRBD1 or TRBD2 (6 bases each). Germline V CDR1 and CDR2: SGHRS, YFSETQ. V lost 4 bases and J 5 bases, leaving 16 bases between the germline ends. This CDR3 is built from 15 residues. The CDR3 DNA is TGCGCCAGCAGCACTCGGGGGCCTGGCCAAAACATTCAGTACTTC. Protein product: CASSTRGPGQNIQYF.

This clonotype was observed at least ten times. J is TRBJ2-1 and V is TRBV3-1; 7 bases map to TRBD1. Germline CDR1 reads LGHDT; CDR2 reads YNNKEL (reference sequence). The CDR3 totals 16 residues. V shed 0 bases and J 0 bases; nucleotides not matched to a gene: 2. For the CDR3, the DNA is TGTGCCAGCAGCCAAGATAGACAGGGCTCCTACAATGAGCAGTTCTTC. It translates to CASSQDRQGSYNEQFF.

The J gene is TRBJ2-7, the V gene TRBV6-5; D unresolved. The V end was cut by 5 bases, the J end by 5 bases, with 10 bases between. The germline CDR1 and CDR2 sequences are MNHEY and SVGAGI. This CDR3 contains 12 residues. The DNA for the CDR3 is TGTGCCAGCAGTACTCACACTAACGAGCAGTACTTC. Translated: CASSTHTNEQYF.

V and J are TRBV7-9 and TRBJ2-7, with D possibly called TRBD1 or TRBD2 (6 bases each). Looked up from germline, CDR1 is SEHNR and CDR2 is FQNEAQ (reference sequence). V lost 5 bases and J 6 bases, leaving 11 bases between the germline ends. The CDR3 is 12 residues long. CDR3 sequence reads: CASSTQGGEQYV. In DNA, the CDR3 is TGTGCCAGCAGCACACAGGGAGGCGAGCAGTACGTC.

V usage is TRBV10-1 and J usage is TRBJ2-3; D gene uncertain. There are 13 residues in the CDR3. CDR1 and CDR2 (germline): WNHNN, SYGVQD (reference sequence). The ends were cut back, 4 bases at V and 6 bases at J, with 11 bases in the middle. The CDR3 sequence: CASSVRVGDTQYF. CDR3 nucleotide sequence: TGCGCCAGCAGTGTCCGGGTCGGTGATACGCAGTATTTT.

This clonotype was recorded many times. The chain combines TRBV5-1 with TRBJ1-2; no clear D. In germline, CDR1 is SGHRS, CDR2 YFSETQ. The CDR3 spans 14 residues. The V and J ends lost 1 base and 5 bases respectively, with 12 bases between them. CDR3 loop: CASSLPADSYGYTF. CDR3 nucleotides: TGCGCCAGCAGCTTGCCGGCGGATAGTTATGGCTACACCTTC.

DNA of the CDR3: TGTGCCACCAGCAGAGAGGTTAACTACGAGCAGTACTTC. Residues: CATSREVNYEQYF. This chain links TRBV15 with TRBJ2-7; D not resolved. Germline V lookup: CDR1 LNHNV, CDR2 YYDKDF (reference sequence). The CDR3 covers 13 residues. V was trimmed by 0 bases and J by 3 bases, leaving 6 bases between them.

This clonotype was recorded many times. V usage is TRBV20-1 and J usage is TRBJ2-6, with D uncertain. From germline, CDR1 is DFQATT and CDR2 SNEGSKA (reference sequence). V was trimmed by 3 bases and J by 2 bases, leaving 8 bases between them. The CDR3 has 14 amino acids. The CDR3 DNA reads as TGCAGTGCTAGCTCCGCGGCTGGGGCCAACGTCCTGACTTTC. Its protein product is CSASSAAGANVLTF.

The chain combines TRBV5-1 with TRBJ2-7; 7 nucleotides match TRBD1. With V trimmed by 4 bases and J by 3 bases, 19 bases remained unmatched. CDR1 and CDR2 (germline): SGHRS, YFSETQ. The CDR3 has 18 amino acids. The CDR3 DNA reads as TGCGCCAGCAGCACATCTTTGGGACAGCGAAAATCCTACTACGAGCAGTACGTC. Protein product: CASSTSLGQRKSYYEQYV.

The chain joins TRBV7-2 to TRBJ2-6; tentative D call: TRBD2 (5 bases). This CDR3 region has 15 residues. CDR1 is SGHTA, CDR2 FQGNSA, per germline. Between the trimmed V and J ends, which lost 5 bases and 0 bases, there was a span of 8 bases. DNA for the CDR3: TGTGCCAGCAGCCGCGGGTTCTCTGGGGCCAACGTCCTGACTTTC. This codes for CASSRGFSGANVLTF.

The rearrangement uses TRBV9 and TRBJ2-3, with D unresolved. Germline assignment: CDR1 SGDLS and CDR2 YYNGEE. The CDR3 length is 13 residues. V dropped 0 bases and J dropped 5 bases, with 7 bases sitting between them. The CDR3 spells CASSVGILDTQYF. CDR3 coding DNA: TGTGCCAGCAGCGTAGGGATCTTAGATACGCAGTATTTT.

This chain joins TRBV12-3 or TRBV12-4 and TRBJ2-1, with a possible D match to TRBD2 (6 bases). The CDR3 totals 14 residues. V lost 7 bases to trimming and J lost 4 bases, with 14 bases between them. The CDR3 loop is CASKTSSEYNEQFF. DNA for the CDR3: TGTGCCAGCAAAACGTCTAGCGAGTACAATGAGCAGTTCTTC.

The rearrangement joins TRBV18 to TRBJ2-2; D ambiguous. Trimming stripped 0 bases from V and 1 base from J, with 6 bases between. Germline CDR1 is KGHSH and CDR2 is LQKENI. The CDR3 runs to 15 residues. CDR3 DNA sequence: TGTGCCAGCTCACCACCGGCACAGAACACCGGGGAGCTGTTTTTT. The encoded protein is CASSPPAQNTGELFF.

The rearrangement joins TRBV6-5 to TRBJ2-2, with D uncertain. The CDR3 loop spans 15 amino acids. The germline CDR1 and CDR2 sequences are MNHEY and SVGAGI. V lost 4 bases and J 2 bases, leaving 11 bases between the germline ends. CDR3 DNA: TGTGCCAGCAGTTTTGAAGACAAAAACACCGGGGAGCTGTTTTTT. It codes for CASSFEDKNTGELFF.

The chain uses TRBV20-1 and TRBJ2-5; 7 bases match TRBD1. J lost 9 bases, V lost 6 bases, and 13 bases had no gene match. Looked up from germline, CDR1 is DFQATT and CDR2 is SNEGSKA (reference sequence). This CDR3 spans 13 amino acids. The CDR3 reads CSARQGPSMAQYF. The DNA for the CDR3 is TGCAGTGCCCGACAGGGTCCGTCTATGGCCCAGTACTTC.

The chain has TRBV20-1 and TRBJ1-5; the match to TRBD1 covers 8 bases. V shed 7 bases, J shed 3 bases, and the junction held 5 bases outside the gene matches. The germline CDR1 and CDR2 sequences are DFQATT and SNEGSKA (reference sequence). This CDR3 is built from 13 residues. CDR3 sequence (DNA): TGCAGTGGACAGGGGATAGACAATCAGCCCCAGCATTTT. Encoded protein: CSGQGIDNQPQHF.

A word on this clonotype: A much larger clone is a single base away; this may be a read error. The chain is built from TRBV12-3 or TRBV12-4 and TRBJ2-1, with TRBD2 matching 9 bases. This CDR3 comprises 14 residues. In DNA, the CDR3 is TGTGCCAGCAGTCAACCGGGACTAGCAGGGGCGCAGTCCTTC. This codes for CASSQPGLAGAQSF.

This clonotype was seen a few times. The CDR3 DNA follows: TGCGCCAGCAGTGGGGGACGGTCGGGTGGCGTGAATCAGCCCCAGCATTTT. It is translated as CASSGGRSGGVNQPQHF. V usage is TRBV10-2 and J usage is TRBJ1-5, with a possible D match to TRBD1 (5 bases). V was pared by 4 bases and J by 4 bases, with 20 bases between. The CDR3 extends over 17 amino acids. Per germline, CDR1 WSHSY and CDR2 SAAADI.

This clonotype was recorded a few times. The chain uses TRBV28 and TRBJ2-7; D might be TRBD1 (7 bases). The CDR3 has 15 residues. The germline CDR1 and CDR2 sequences are MDHEN and SYDVKM. V was shortened by 5 bases and J by 9 bases, with 23 bases between the two germline ends. In nucleotides, the CDR3 is TGTGCCAGCAGTCCCCCCGGGGGAAACAGGGGTGGGCAGTACTTC. It translates to CASSPPGGNRGGQYF.